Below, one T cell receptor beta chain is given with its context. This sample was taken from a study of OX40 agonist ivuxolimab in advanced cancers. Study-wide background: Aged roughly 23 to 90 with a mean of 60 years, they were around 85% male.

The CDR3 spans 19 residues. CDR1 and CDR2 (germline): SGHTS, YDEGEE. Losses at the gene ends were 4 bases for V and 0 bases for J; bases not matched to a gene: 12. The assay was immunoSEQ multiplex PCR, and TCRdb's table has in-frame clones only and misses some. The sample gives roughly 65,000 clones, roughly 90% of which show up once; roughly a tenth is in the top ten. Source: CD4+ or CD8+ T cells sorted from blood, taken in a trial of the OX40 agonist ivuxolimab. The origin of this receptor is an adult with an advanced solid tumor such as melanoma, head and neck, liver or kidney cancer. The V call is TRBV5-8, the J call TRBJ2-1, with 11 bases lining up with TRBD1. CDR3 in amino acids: CASSPPLGQGGSSYNEQFF. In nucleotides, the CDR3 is TGTGCCAGCAGCCCACCCTTGGGACAGGGGGGGAGCTCCTACAATGAGCAGTTCTTC.